This passage covers 26 T cell receptor beta chains from one sample sequenced in a study of identical twins. Each CDR3 protein gets one entry after TCRdb re-called the 5' RACE reads with MiXCR. Here the sample spans about 220,000 distinct CDR3 sequences, about 7.5% being singletons. These same data were also listed under a study on yellow fever vaccine responses in identical twins.

Source material: CD8+ T cells sorted from blood. These receptors all come from a woman in her late teens or twenties in good health.

This clonotype has a count of ten or more. The V and J genes are TRBV12-3 or TRBV12-4 and TRBJ2-3; 10 bases match TRBD1. The CDR3 runs to 15 residues. The ends lost 5 bases at V and 4 bases at J; junction bases unmatched: 6. This CDR3 reads CASSRTGGRADTQYF. CDR3 in DNA: TGTGCCAGCAGTCGGACAGGGGGTAGAGCAGATACGCAGTATTTT.

The chain joins TRBV28 to TRBJ2-1; 10 positions agree with TRBD1. Germline lookup yields CDR1 MDHEN and CDR2 SYDVKM. Trimming took 5 bases from V and 0 from J; bases not matched to a gene: 4. CDR3 length: 16 residues. The CDR3, as DNA: TGTGCCAGCAGTCCCCGACAGGGGGCCTCCTACAATGAGCAGTTCTTC. Protein product: CASSPRQGASYNEQFF.

This clonotype was counted only a few times. The chain uses TRBV21-1 and TRBJ1-1; the table's D call of TRBD1 was not tested on the DNA. TRBV21-1 is noted as a pseudogene. The CDR3 is made up of 10 amino acids. CDR3 amino acids: CASTGQEAFF. The CDR3 coding sequence is TGTGCCAGCACCGGGCAGGAAGCTTTCTTT.

The chain employs TRBV28 and TRBJ2-7, with TRBD1 as a possible D gene (6 bases). Trimming removed 3 bases from V and 2 bases from J, with 11 bases in between. The CDR3 has 14 amino acids. Per the germline V gene, CDR1 is MDHEN and CDR2 is SYDVKM. CDR3 bases: TGTGCCAGCAGTTTCAGGGGCTACACCTACGAGCAGTACTTC. This encodes CASSFRGYTYEQYF.

This clonotype was observed a handful of times. The chain uses TRBV27 and TRBJ2-3; D call uncertain. The germline V and J ends were trimmed by 3 bases and 0 bases, with 10 bases remaining between them. This CDR3 has 15 residues. Germline V gene data show CDR1 as MNHEY and CDR2 as SMNVEV (reference sequence). DNA for the CDR3: TGTGCCAGCAGTTTGTACAGCGTTAGCACAGATACGCAGTATTTT. Protein: CASSLYSVSTDTQYF.

This clonotype was seen at least ten times. The gene calls are TRBV4-2 and TRBJ2-3; D possibly corresponds to TRBD2 (5 bases). Trimming removed 2 bases at V and 10 bases at J, with 13 bases between. The V gene's germline CDR1 is LGHNA and CDR2 YNFKEQ. This CDR3 is 13 amino acids long. The CDR3 reads CASSQLGWRSQYF. The CDR3 bases are TGTGCCAGCAGCCAATTGGGGTGGAGGTCGCAGTATTTT.

This clonotype occurred many times. V is TRBV12-3 or TRBV12-4 and J is TRBJ2-7; TRBD2 aligns across 10 bases. The CDR3 spans 15 residues. Losses at the gene ends were 3 bases for V and 3 bases for J; bases not matched to a gene: 5. The CDR3 DNA is TGTGCCAGCAGTTTCCATCTAGCGGGAGTCTACGAGCAGTACTTC. It is translated as CASSFHLAGVYEQYF.

This rearrangement joins TRBV7-9 to TRBJ2-1; TRBD1 agrees at 7 bases. CDR3 length: 16 residues. V lost 1 base, J lost 7 bases, and 10 bases stayed unmatched. The germline V gene encodes CDR1 SEHNR and CDR2 FQNEAQ (reference sequence). The CDR3 sequence is CASSLVSRTGWNEQFF. The CDR3 nucleotides read TGTGCCAGCAGCTTAGTCTCCCGGACAGGATGGAATGAGCAGTTCTTC.

The V call is TRBV7-9, the J call TRBJ2-2, with D uncertain. The CDR3 spans 14 residues. Germline loops: CDR1 SEHNR, CDR2 FQNEAQ (reference sequence). Trimming removed 3 bases from V and 1 base from J, with 6 bases in between. The CDR3 DNA reads TGTGCCAGCAGCTTTAGACAGAACACCGGGGAGCTGTTTTTT. As protein: CASSFRQNTGELFF.

A word on this clonotype: The junction and the germline gene differ at one end; a read error may be behind it. The chain has TRBV29-1 and TRBJ2-1; perhaps TRBD1 as D (5 bases). The CDR3 runs 12 residues. Germline V gene data show CDR1 as SQVTM and CDR2 as ANQGSEA. The CDR3 DNA follows: TGCAGCGTTGTTGGCAGGGTCGTTGAGCACTTCTTC. Translated, it gives CSVVGRVVEHFF.

This clonotype was counted many times. The rearrangement uses TRBV10-3 and TRBJ2-1; TRBD2 might be the D (5 bases). The CDR3 totals 13 residues. V lost 0 bases and J lost 5, with 5 bases in between. Looked up from germline, CDR1 is ENHRY and CDR2 is SYGVKD. The CDR3 DNA reads as TGTGCCATCAGTGAGTCGACTAACAATGAGCAGTTCTTC. Protein sequence: CAISESTNNEQFF.

The table lists this clonotype with a few counts. The chain is built from TRBV7-9 and TRBJ1-2; the D gene is possibly TRBD1 (5 bases). V lost 8 bases and J lost 0, with 16 bases in between. The CDR3 has 15 amino acids. The germline V gene encodes CDR1 SEHNR and CDR2 FQNEAQ (reference sequence). In DNA, the CDR3 is TGTGCCAGCGGATCACAGGCCCTAGCTAACTATGGCTACACCTTC. This sequence encodes CASGSQALANYGYTF. Full variable domain (remainder filled in from reference TRBV7-9 and TRBJ1-2): DTGVSQNPRHKITKRGQNVTFRCDPISEHNRLYWYRQTLGQGPEFLTYFQNEAQLEKSRLLSDRFSAERPKGSFSTLEIQRTEQGDSAMYLCASGSQALANYGYTFGSGTRLTVV.

About this clonotype: A single base separates this from a much larger clone, so it may be a read error. The chain has TRBV5-6 and TRBJ2-7, with 12 bases lining up with TRBD1. The CDR3 loop spans 14 amino acids. Germline CDR1 SGHDT, CDR2 YYEEEE. The CDR3 spells CTSSPGTGGFEQYF. The CDR3 nucleotides are TGTACCAGCAGCCCAGGGACAGGGGGCTTCGAGCAGTACTTC.

This clonotype was seen repeatedly, ten times or more. J is TRBJ1-6 and V is TRBV7-9, with a weak D call TRBD1 (5 bases). Trimming cost V 1 base and J 5 bases, with 6 bases left between them. Germline assignment: CDR1 SEHNR and CDR2 FQNEAQ (reference sequence). This CDR3 region has 14 residues. The CDR3 sequence is CASSLGQHNSPLHF. The DNA for the CDR3 is TGTGCCAGCAGCTTAGGACAGCATAATTCACCCCTCCACTTT.

The CDR3 DNA sequence: TGTGCCAGCAGCTGGGCCGGGGGAACCTACGAGCAGTACGTC. Amino acid sequence: CASSWAGGTYEQYV. This chain joins TRBV5-8 and TRBJ2-7; tentative D call: TRBD2 (6 bases). Germline assignment: CDR1 SGHTS and CDR2 YDEGEE. V dropped 3 bases and J dropped 2 bases, with 12 bases sitting between them. This CDR3 is 14 amino acids long.

This clonotype was counted ten times or more. The V call is TRBV4-1, the J call TRBJ2-1, with TRBD2 matching 10 bases. This CDR3 has 17 residues. The J segment lost 4 bases and the V segment lost 4 bases, leaving 10 bases of the junction unmatched. Germline loops: CDR1 MGHRA, CDR2 YSYEKL. The CDR3 DNA follows: TGCGCCAGCAGCCCAAAAGAACTAGCGGGACTATACAATGAGCAGTTCTTC. Its translation: CASSPKELAGLYNEQFF.

This clonotype was observed a handful of times. The V and J genes are TRBV7-9 and TRBJ2-7; D perhaps matches TRBD1 (6 bases). The germline gives CDR1 SEHNR, CDR2 FQNEAQ (reference sequence). V lost 5 bases to trimming and J lost 2 bases, with 10 bases between them. This CDR3 spans 13 amino acids. CDR3 nucleotides: TGTGCCAGCAGCCCCAGGGGAACCTACGAGCAGTACTTC. Its protein is CASSPRGTYEQYF.

The chain joins TRBV5-1 to TRBJ2-5; D is undetermined. The CDR3 covers 13 residues. Germline CDR1 SGHRS, CDR2 YFSETQ. Trimming left V 4 bases short and J 9 bases short, with 16 bases between. CDR3 bases: TGCGCCAGCAGCGCCTTTATTCGAGACCCCCAGTACTTC. Translated, it gives CASSAFIRDPQYF.

This clonotype was detected only a few times. This rearrangement joins TRBV6-1 to TRBJ2-3, with TRBD2 identical over 11 bases. The ends lost 8 bases at V and 1 base at J; junction bases unmatched: 2. Germline CDR1 MNHNS, CDR2 SASEGT. The CDR3 loop spans 14 amino acids. CDR3 amino acids: CASGLAGRTDTQYF. The CDR3 DNA reads as TGTGCCAGCGGACTAGCGGGTCGCACAGATACGCAGTATTTT.

In this sample, this clonotype turned up many times. J is TRBJ2-5 and V is TRBV29-1, with 15 bases aligning to TRBD2. The CDR3 totals 13 residues. Germline assignment: CDR1 SQVTM and CDR2 ANQGSEA. V shed 7 bases, J shed 4 bases, and the junction held 1 base outside the gene matches. The CDR3: CSAGLAGGETQYF. CDR3 sequence (DNA): TGCAGCGCGGGACTAGCGGGAGGAGAGACCCAGTACTTC.

This clonotype was detected once. The V and J genes are TRBV7-6 and TRBJ2-7; 10 positions match TRBD1. This CDR3 has 14 residues. Germline V gene lookup returns CDR1 SGHVS and CDR2 FNYEAQ. The V gene end was trimmed by 5 bases and the J gene end by 6 bases; junction bases not matched to a gene: 7. CDR3 region: CASSDDRGLGEQYV. CDR3 nucleotides: TGTGCCAGCAGCGACGACAGGGGGCTGGGCGAGCAGTACGTC.

The chain uses TRBV4-1 and TRBJ1-5; D uncertain. The CDR3 has 15 residues. Germline CDR1 is MGHRA and CDR2 is YSYEKL. V lost 3 bases to trimming and J lost 1 base, with 10 bases between them. The CDR3 DNA is TGCGCCAGCAGCCAGGAGGACCTAAGCAATCAGCCCCAGCATTTT. Residues: CASSQEDLSNQPQHF.

Remarks on this clonotype: The CDR3 ends on some other residue instead of the conserved phenylalanine or tryptophan, so this is likely a read error. The rearrangement links TRBV5-1 to TRBJ2-1; 7 bases map to TRBD2. Looked up from germline, CDR1 is SGHRS and CDR2 is YFSETQ. V shed 0 bases, J shed 4 bases, and the junction held 4 bases outside the gene matches. CDR3 length: 15 residues. CDR3 nucleotides: TGCGCCAGCAGCTTGGGGGGGGGTATATACAATGAGCAGTTCTTA. This translates into CASSLGGGIYNEQFL.

This clonotype appeared a few times. The chain has TRBV27 and TRBJ1-6; 8 positions match TRBD1. The CDR3 spans 13 residues. Trimming took 8 bases from V and 7 from J; bases not matched to a gene: 4. Germline V lookup: CDR1 MNHEY, CDR2 SMNVEV (reference sequence). The chain's CDR3 is CASAGQGNSPLHF. The DNA of the CDR3 is TGTGCCAGCGCTGGACAGGGAAATTCACCCCTCCACTTT.

This clonotype turned up a few times. The rearrangement uses TRBV11-1 and TRBJ2-1; D is ambiguous. Trimming stripped 4 bases from V and 3 bases from J, with 7 bases between. Germline CDR1 reads SGHAT; CDR2 reads FQDESV (reference sequence). The CDR3 loop spans 13 amino acids. CDR3 protein: CASSWGGYNEQFF. The CDR3 DNA is TGTGCCAGCAGCTGGGGTGGCTACAATGAGCAGTTCTTC.

This clonotype was recorded at least ten times. The genes are TRBV20-1 and TRBJ2-3, with TRBD2 matching 8 bases. Germline CDR1 and CDR2: DFQATT and SNEGSKA (reference sequence). V dropped 6 bases and J dropped 2; count of bases not matched to a gene: 7. CDR3 length: 14 amino acids. CDR3 in amino acids: CSAPGLGPTDTQYF. CDR3 DNA: TGCAGTGCCCCGGGACTAGGGCCCACAGATACGCAGTATTTT.